The clone carrying this T cell receptor (beta chain) was seen ten or more times. Its cognate antigen is unknown. Amplification targeted TCR beta CDR3 regions from RNA transcripts. TCR CDR3 regions were first amplified by RT-PCR with HTBI primers. MiXCR was run by TCRdb on the multiplex PCR reads, yielding one entry per CDR3 protein. The sample lists a few hundred thousand distinct CDR3 sequences, around a sixth seen once, with under 7.5% in the top ten. The data are from a study of T cells in Graves' hyperthyroidism and ophthalmopathy. Findings of the study overall: Expanded thyroid clonotypes (above 0.001) were mostly also found in blood.

Germline V gives CDR1 LNHDA, CDR2 SQIVND (reference sequence). V lost 9 bases and J lost 0, with 11 bases in between. The CDR3 spans 13 residues. The sequence derives from a woman in her twenties or thirties with Graves' hyperthyroidism. Sequenced material: blood. The rearrangement joins TRBV19 to TRBJ1-1, with D possibly TRBD1 on 6 matching bases. The DNA of the CDR3 is TGTGCCAGCAACACAGGGATGAACACTGAAGCTTTCTTT. Translation: CASNTGMNTEAFF.